This T cell receptor beta chain emerged from a study of shared clonotypes between healthy human individuals. Germline V gives CDR1 MDHEN, CDR2 SYDVKM. This CDR3 contains 11 residues. Trimming took off 7 bases at V and 3 bases at J, with 1 base between the two ends. TCRdb's table, derived via immunoSEQ multiplex PCR, lists solely in-frame clones and lacks some. The sample contains fewer than 600,000 clones, around 78% of which appear only once. This receptor was identified in a middle-aged woman in good health. Some clones in this sample may be carry-over from other donors' samples. The sample consisted of PBMCs. This chain joins TRBV28 and TRBJ2-6, with D unresolved. CDR3 coding DNA: TGTGCCAGCAATGGGGCCAACGTCCTGACTTTC. Its translation: CASNGANVLTF. The complete variable domain, with remaining parts taken from reference TRBV28 and TRBJ2-6, reads DVKVTQSSRYLVKRTGEKVFLECVQDMDHENMFWYRQDPGLGLRLIYFSYDVKMKEKGDIPEGYSVSREKKERFSLILESASTNQTSMYLCASNGANVLTFGAGSRLTVL.